This T cell receptor beta chain was found in a study of OX40 agonist ivuxolimab in advanced cancers. Study context: With a range of roughly 20 to 85, age averaged approximately 54 years, and 75% to 90% were male.

Sequencing used immunoSEQ multiplex PCR; TCRdb keeps in-frame clones, though not all of them. Of about 84,000 clones in the sample, nearly 90% were seen once. The investigators sampled blood at baseline, at cycle 4 day 1, and at cycle 7 day 1. General study points: By week 6 at 0.1 to 3.0 mg/kg, blood CD4+ and CD8+ T cells had expanded clonally.

The CDR3 spans 16 residues. The V and J ends lost 2 bases and 2 bases respectively, with 15 bases between them. The germline gives CDR1 KGHSH, CDR2 LQKENI. A remark on this clone: Its antigen is not known.

V is TRBV18 and J is TRBJ2-5; D may be TRBD2 (6 bases). The specimen was CD4+ or CD8+ T cells sorted from blood, collected in a trial of the OX40 agonist ivuxolimab. The TCR was taken from an adult with an advanced solid tumor such as melanoma, head and neck, liver or kidney cancer. CDR3 sequence reads: CASSPKLRDLQETQYF. The DNA of the CDR3 is TGTGCCAGCTCACCAAAGCTCCGGGACTTACAAGAGACCCAGTACTTC.